The T cell receptor (beta chain) under discussion was sequenced for a study of T-cell reconstitution after alpha-beta-depleted transplantation in children. Study conclusions and caveats: Newly produced T cells mostly accounted for T-cell counts and diversity one year post-transplant. The origin of alpha-beta T cells about two months after transplant was reportedly several hundred expanded graft clones. Surviving thymic progenitors and recipient T cells were the source of high TCRbeta diversity at day 60 in some patients.

Preparing the TCRbeta library involved the use of unique molecular identifiers. Each CDR3 protein is one row after TCRdb ran MiXCR on the PCR reads. The sample includes around 450,000 distinct CDR3 sequences, about 10% seen only once; the top ten take around 2%. This clonotype was detected ten times or more. The antigen remains unidentified. The germline CDR1 and CDR2 sequences are SEHNR and FQNEAQ (reference sequence). V was pared by 5 bases and J by 9 bases, with 6 bases of the junction left unmatched. The CDR3 length is 15 residues. This TCR was sampled from a child under 10 years old with inherited bone marrow failure, due to receive a stem cell transplant. The V call is TRBV7-9, the J call TRBJ2-1, with 14 bases identical to TRBD2. This specimen consisted of PBMCs, obtained before TCRalphabeta/CD19-depleted stem cell transplant. This chain's CDR3 is CASSPSGLAGGEQFF. Here the CDR3 DNA reads TGTGCCAGCAGCCCTAGCGGACTAGCGGGAGGTGAGCAGTTCTTC.